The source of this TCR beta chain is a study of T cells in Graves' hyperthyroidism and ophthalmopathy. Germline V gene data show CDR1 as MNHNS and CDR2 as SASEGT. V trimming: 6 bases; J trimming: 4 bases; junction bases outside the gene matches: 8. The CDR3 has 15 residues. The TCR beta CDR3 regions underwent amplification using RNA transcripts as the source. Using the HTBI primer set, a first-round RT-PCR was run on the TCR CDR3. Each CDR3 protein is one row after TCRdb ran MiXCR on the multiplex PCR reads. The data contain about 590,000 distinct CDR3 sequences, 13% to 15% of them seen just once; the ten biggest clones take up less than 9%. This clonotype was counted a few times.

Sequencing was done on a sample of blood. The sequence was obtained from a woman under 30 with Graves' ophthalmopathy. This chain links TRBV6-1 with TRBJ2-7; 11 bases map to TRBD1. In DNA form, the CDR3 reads TGTGCCAGCAGCGACCGGGACAGGGGGGTATACGAGCAGTACTTC. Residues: CASSDRDRGVYEQYF.